Detailed here is one T cell receptor beta chain. Unique molecular identifiers were incorporated when the TCRbeta library was constructed. Via MiXCR, TCRdb re-called the PCR reads, giving one row per CDR3 protein. Of 400,000 to 500,000 distinct CDR3 sequences in the sample, approximately 11% were seen once. This sample stems from a study of T-cell reconstitution after alpha-beta-depleted transplantation in children. CDR1 and CDR2 (germline): SGDLS, YYNGEE. V shed 4 bases and J 3 bases; nucleotides not matched to a gene: 8. The CDR3 contains 15 residues. The sequence derives from a human donor who donated a stem cell graft to a child with acute myeloid leukemia. The chain has TRBV9 and TRBJ2-5; 8 nucleotides align to TRBD2. The material was PBMCs from the stem cell graft donor, obtained from the stem cell graft. The CDR3 DNA is TGTGCCAGCAGCCCGAGGACTAGCCGGAAAGAGACCCAGTACTTC. Protein: CASSPRTSRKETQYF. Complete variable domain (other parts from reference TRBV9 and TRBJ2-5): DSGVTQTPKHLITATGQRVTLRCSPRSGDLSVYWYQQSLDQGLQFLIQYYNGEERAKGNILERFSAQQFPDLHSELNLSSLELGDSALYFCASSPRTSRKETQYFGPGTRLLVL.